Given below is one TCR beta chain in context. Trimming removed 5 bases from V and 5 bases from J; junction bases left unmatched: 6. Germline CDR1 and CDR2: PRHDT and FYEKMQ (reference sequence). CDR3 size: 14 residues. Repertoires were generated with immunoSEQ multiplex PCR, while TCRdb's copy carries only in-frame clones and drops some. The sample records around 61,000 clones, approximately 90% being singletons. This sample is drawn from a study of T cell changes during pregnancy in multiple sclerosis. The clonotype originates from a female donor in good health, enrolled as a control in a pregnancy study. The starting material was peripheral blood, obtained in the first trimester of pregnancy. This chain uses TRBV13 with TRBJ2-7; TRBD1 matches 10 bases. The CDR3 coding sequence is TGTGCCAGCAGCCACCGGGACAGGGGTCACGAGCAGTACTTC. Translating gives CASSHRDRGHEQYF.